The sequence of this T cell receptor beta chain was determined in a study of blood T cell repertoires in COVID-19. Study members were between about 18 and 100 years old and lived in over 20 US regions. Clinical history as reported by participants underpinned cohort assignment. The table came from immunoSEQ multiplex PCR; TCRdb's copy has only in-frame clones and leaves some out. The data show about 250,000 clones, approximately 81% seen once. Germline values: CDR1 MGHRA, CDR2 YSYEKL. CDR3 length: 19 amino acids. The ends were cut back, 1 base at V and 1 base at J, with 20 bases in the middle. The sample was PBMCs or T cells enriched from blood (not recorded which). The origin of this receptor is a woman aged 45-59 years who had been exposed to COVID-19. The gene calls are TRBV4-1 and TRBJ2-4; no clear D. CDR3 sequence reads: CASSQVVGLPTVAKNIQYF. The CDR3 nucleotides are TGCGCCAGCAGCCAAGTCGTGGGCTTACCTACCGTGGCCAAAAACATTCAGTACTTC.